These 25 T cell receptor beta chains originate from one sample sequenced in a study of cytomegalovirus exposure and HLA in healthy donors. The protocol was immunoSEQ multiplex PCR, while the TCRdb copy is restricted to in-frame clones and leaves out a portion. The table lists around 220,000 clones, roughly 84% of them singletons, with over 13% in the top ten. Sequencing was done on a sample of PBMCs. The receptors shown here come from a woman under 40 in good health and CMV-seropositive.

J is TRBJ2-7 and V is TRBV12-5, with D hard to call. In germline, CDR1 is LGHNT, CDR2 FRNRAP. This CDR3 region has 11 residues. The V end was cut by 3 bases, the J end by 5 bases, with 5 bases between. CDR3 region: CASGLTDEQYF. The CDR3, as DNA: TGTGCTAGTGGTTTAACCGACGAGCAGTACTTC.

The chain employs TRBV6-5 and TRBJ1-1, with 7 bases lining up with TRBD1. V gave up 6 bases and J gave up 11 bases; unmatched junction bases: 6. The CDR3 extends over 11 amino acids. CDR1 is MNHEY and CDR2 is SVGAGI in the germline V gene. The CDR3 reads CASSKGGRAFF. Written as DNA, the CDR3 is TGTGCCAGCAGCAAAGGGGGCAGGGCTTTCTTT.

The chain has TRBV28 and TRBJ1-5, with D hard to call. Between the trimmed V and J ends, which lost 3 bases and 7 bases, there was a span of 4 bases. This CDR3 has 11 amino acids. Germline V gene lookup returns CDR1 MDHEN and CDR2 SYDVKM. The chain's CDR3 is CASSFGQPQHF. In nucleotides, the CDR3 is TGTGCCAGCAGTTTCGGGCAGCCCCAGCATTTT.

The chain links TRBV30 to TRBJ1-2; a weak D match, TRBD1 (6 bases). V lost 0 bases and J lost 2, with 13 bases in between. The CDR3 sequence is 15 residues long. In germline, CDR1 is GTSNPN, CDR2 SVGIG (reference sequence). For the CDR3, the DNA is TGTGCCTGGAGTGTCAGAGACAGGAGGAACTATGGCTACACCTTC. It yields the protein CAWSVRDRRNYGYTF.

The V call is TRBV5-1, the J call TRBJ1-2; no definite D call. The CDR3 runs 16 residues. The V end lost 0 bases, the J end lost 2 bases, and 14 bases lay between the germline ends. CDR1 and CDR2 (germline): SGHRS, YFSETQ. The CDR3 spells CASSLAVTGENYGYTF. The CDR3 region has the DNA TGCGCCAGCAGCTTGGCTGTTACCGGAGAAAACTATGGCTACACCTTC.

This sequence joins TRBV4-1 and TRBJ2-1; 10 nucleotides align to TRBD2. CDR3 size: 20 residues. Germline loops: CDR1 MGHRA, CDR2 YSYEKL. V lost 8 bases and J lost 0; bases outside the gene matches: 19. CDR3 region: CASGALGGGLARPSYNEQFF. The CDR3 coding sequence is TGCGCCAGCGGTGCGTTAGGGGGGGGACTAGCGAGGCCCTCCTACAATGAGCAGTTCTTC.

This chain uses TRBV6-1 with TRBJ2-4; the D is unclear. The V end lost 1 base, the J end lost 6 bases, and 16 bases lay between the germline ends. Germline CDR1 MNHNS, CDR2 SASEGT. The CDR3 is 16 residues long. CDR3 protein: CASSEGFGRGVNIQYF. Here the CDR3 DNA reads TGTGCCAGCAGTGAAGGGTTTGGACGAGGAGTAAACATTCAGTACTTC.

The chain uses TRBV6-4 and TRBJ1-1; D ambiguous. Germline values: CDR1 MRHNA, CDR2 SNTAGT. This CDR3 spans 13 amino acids. With 3 bases removed from V and 3 bases from J, the gap between germline ends came to 8 bases. The CDR3 DNA follows: TGTGCCAGCAGTGAGAGGTCAGACACTGAAGCTTTCTTT. This translates into CASSERSDTEAFF.

The chain links TRBV2 to TRBJ2-1; D is undetermined. CDR3 length equals 12 residues. Germline-derived CDR1 and CDR2 are SNHLY and FYNNEI. V shed 4 bases and J shed 4 bases, with 5 bases lying between them. The CDR3 sequence is CASSGGYNEQFF. The CDR3 DNA reads as TGTGCCAGCAGTGGAGGTTACAATGAGCAGTTCTTC.

As concerns this clone: The junction differs from germline at one of its ends, possibly a read error. The chain carries TRBV28 and TRBJ1-1; maybe TRBD1 (6 bases). Germline loops: CDR1 MDHEN, CDR2 SYDVKM. The CDR3 has 13 amino acids. The CDR3 DNA reads as TGTGCCAGCAGATCGTCAGGGGACCGCTGGTTGGCCTTT. Its translation is CASRSSGDRWLAF.

This clone was counted ten times or more. The genes are TRBV6-4 and TRBJ1-2, with D unresolved. From germline, CDR1 is MRHNA and CDR2 SNTAGT. The CDR3 is made up of 15 amino acids. Trimming stripped 3 bases from V and 0 bases from J, with 11 bases between. DNA of the CDR3: TGTGCCAGCAGTGAAGCCGAGACTGCTAACTATGGCTACACCTTC. It is translated as CASSEAETANYGYTF.

This clone was seen only once. The chain carries TRBV9 and TRBJ2-1; 8 nucleotides align to TRBD2. V trimming: 1 base; J trimming: 8 bases; junction bases outside the gene matches: 11. This CDR3 has 16 amino acids. Germline V CDR1 and CDR2: SGDLS, YYNGEE. The CDR3 DNA sequence: TGTGCCAGCAGCGTAATCGGGACTAGGTTCCCAGATGAGCAGTTCTTC. Residues: CASSVIGTRFPDEQFF.

This chain joins TRBV6-5 and TRBJ1-4; D gene ambiguous. Trimming removed 5 bases at V and 4 bases at J, with 8 bases between. Germline V gene lookup returns CDR1 MNHEY and CDR2 SVGAGI. The CDR3 loop spans 13 amino acids. In DNA, the CDR3 is TGTGCCAGCAGTCAAGACCGTAATGAAAAACTGTTTTTT. This gives the protein CASSQDRNEKLFF.

The rearrangement links TRBV2 to TRBJ1-4, with 8 bases that match TRBD1. Trimming at V came to 4 bases and at J to 7 bases, leaving 5 bases not matched to a gene. The germline CDR1 and CDR2 sequences are SNHLY and FYNNEI. This CDR3 has 14 residues. CDR3 protein: CASSVETGGEKLFF. In nucleotides, the CDR3 is TGTGCCAGCAGTGTGGAAACAGGGGGTGAAAAACTGTTTTTT.

The V and J genes are TRBV27 and TRBJ1-1; D is perhaps TRBD1 (6 bases). The germline V and J ends were trimmed by 5 bases and 4 bases, with 11 bases remaining between them. Germline V gene lookup returns CDR1 MNHEY and CDR2 SMNVEV (reference sequence). The CDR3 contains 13 residues. DNA for the CDR3: TGTGCCAGCAGTACACAGGGTACCACTGAAGCTTTCTTT. Translation: CASSTQGTTEAFF.

V usage is TRBV4-1 and J usage is TRBJ1-1; D unclear. The CDR3 loop spans 11 amino acids. Germline CDR1 is MGHRA and CDR2 is YSYEKL. Trimming shortened V by 10 bases and J by 1 base, and 7 bases separated the two germline ends. CDR3 residues: CATSRNTEAFF. In DNA form, the CDR3 reads TGCGCCACCTCAAGGAACACTGAAGCTTTCTTT.

The genes are TRBV6-9 and TRBJ2-1; D uncertain. V gave up 7 bases and J gave up 4 bases, with 23 bases separating them. Germline values: CDR1 MNHGY, CDR2 SVAAGI. The CDR3 runs to 17 residues. The CDR3 bases are TGTGCCAGCACCTACCCGTCCGGAACAAAGCTTTACAATGAGCAGTTCTTC. Protein: CASTYPSGTKLYNEQFF.

The chain uses TRBV28 and TRBJ2-3, with 7 bases that match TRBD2. Germline V gives CDR1 MDHEN, CDR2 SYDVKM. The V and J ends lost 3 bases and 4 bases, in that order; junction bases with no gene match: 4. The CDR3 has 14 amino acids. The DNA for the CDR3 is TGTGCCAGCAGTTTCGGCGGGAGCGCAGATACGCAGTATTTT. Translating gives CASSFGGSADTQYF.

The chain joins TRBV25-1 to TRBJ1-1; D is possibly TRBD1 (6 bases). This CDR3 has 15 amino acids. The V gene's germline CDR1 is MGHDK and CDR2 SYGVNS. Trimming took off 7 bases at V and 6 bases at J, with 21 bases between the two ends. CDR3 DNA: TGTGCCAGCATCAGTTCCGGCAGGGGATATTCTGAAGCTTTCTTT. This codes for CASISSGRGYSEAFF.

The chain couples TRBV20-1 to TRBJ1-2; 9 bases align to TRBD1. The CDR3 covers 11 residues. The V gene's germline CDR1 is DFQATT and CDR2 SNEGSKA (reference sequence). The J segment lost 9 bases and the V segment lost 6 bases, leaving 5 bases of the junction unmatched. The CDR3 protein is CSARDRESYTF. In DNA, the CDR3 is TGCAGTGCGAGGGACAGGGAAAGCTACACCTTC.

The V call is TRBV29-1, the J call TRBJ1-5; maybe TRBD1 (6 bases). V lost 6 bases and J lost 11, with 20 bases in between. Germline assignment: CDR1 SQVTM and CDR2 ANQGSEA. The CDR3 is 13 residues long. This chain's CDR3 is CSVLDRSAVAQHF. DNA for the CDR3: TGCAGCGTATTGGACAGATCCGCCGTGGCCCAGCATTTT. The full variable domain, its missing parts supplied by reference TRBV29-1 and TRBJ1-5, is SAVISQKPSRDICQRGTSLTIQCQVDSQVTMMFWYRQQPGQSLTLIATANQGSEATYESGFVIDKFPISRPNLTFSTLTVSNMSPEDSSIYLCSVLDRSAVAQHFGDGTRLSIL.

The gene calls are TRBV6-5 and TRBJ2-3; D uncertain. The CDR3 extends over 13 amino acids. Germline lookup yields CDR1 MNHEY and CDR2 SVGAGI. V was shortened by 10 bases and J by 1 base, with 12 bases between the two germline ends. Here the CDR3 reads CATRPAGTDTQYF. The CDR3 DNA sequence: TGTGCCACACGTCCGGCTGGCACAGATACGCAGTATTTT.

A few counts support this clone. CDR3 in DNA: TGTGCCTGGAGTGTAGGAGGGTTTGGAAACACCATATATTTT. Translation: CAWSVGGFGNTIYF. The chain couples TRBV30 to TRBJ1-3, with D hard to call. Germline lookup yields CDR1 GTSNPN and CDR2 SVGIG (reference sequence). The CDR3 totals 14 residues. V was shortened by 0 bases and J by 3 bases, with 9 bases between the two germline ends.

The rearrangement joins TRBV27 to TRBJ2-7; 8 nucleotides line up with TRBD1. The CDR3 is made up of 14 amino acids. Trimming removed 3 bases from V and 1 base from J; junction bases left unmatched: 2. Per germline, CDR1 MNHEY and CDR2 SMNVEV (reference sequence). CDR3 nucleotide sequence: TGTGCCAGCAGTTTTGGGACAGGTTCCTACGAGCAGTACTTC. This translates into CASSFGTGSYEQYF.

The chain uses TRBV30 and TRBJ1-1; D is possibly TRBD1 (5 bases). The germline gives CDR1 GTSNPN, CDR2 SVGIG (reference sequence). V was pared by 2 bases and J by 5 bases, with 9 bases between. The CDR3 length is 12 residues. CDR3 protein: CAWSWGGTEAFF. The CDR3 DNA reads TGTGCCTGGAGTTGGGGGGGTACTGAAGCTTTCTTT.